A single sample is the source of the 12 T cell receptor beta chains below, sequenced in a study of CD8+CD57+ T cells in acquired aplastic anemia (dated by TCRdb to the late 2010s). TCRdb names Illumina HiSeq 2000 as the instrument used. Genomic DNA was used as template for profiling of TCR beta VDJ combinations and CDR3 sequences. Starting from the raw public reads, TCRdb applied fastp trimming at Q25, assembled clones with MiXCR and retained in-frame beta chains. Duplicate CDR3 protein sequences are folded into a single record with the most common DNA and genes. The sample contains about 180,000 distinct CDR3 sequences, about 45% of them found a single time. The ten largest clones capture under 1.2% of the sample. Patients chosen for sequencing had shown expansion of CD8+CD57+ cells by flow cytometry. Material for sequencing was sorted CD4+, CD8+, or CD8+CD57+ T cells (not recorded which) from PBMCs. Receptors originate from a human donor with aplastic anemia.

This sequence joins TRBV7-3 and TRBJ2-7, with 8 bases that match TRBD2. This CDR3 is built from 14 residues. In germline, CDR1 is SGHTA, CDR2 FQGTGA. The J segment lost 5 bases and the V segment lost 3 bases, leaving 6 bases of the junction unmatched. Written as DNA, the CDR3 is TGTGCCAGCAGCTTGAGGGTACTAGCGGACGAGCAGTACTTC. The encoded protein is CASSLRVLADEQYF.

This clonotype was observed at least ten times. The chain employs TRBV4-2 and TRBJ2-3, with 7 bases lining up with TRBD2. Germline assignment: CDR1 LGHNA and CDR2 YNFKEQ. V shed 4 bases and J 0 bases; nucleotides not matched to a gene: 1. CDR3 length: 14 residues. The CDR3 is CASSPGLSTDTQYF. CDR3 bases: TGTGCCAGCAGCCCGGGACTAAGCACAGATACGCAGTATTTT.

V is TRBV2 and J is TRBJ2-5, with 7 bases identical to TRBD2. Trimming at V came to 6 bases and at J to 2 bases, leaving 6 bases not matched to a gene. The CDR3 has 14 residues. Germline lookup yields CDR1 SNHLY and CDR2 FYNNEI. CDR3 region: CASSPGTTQETQYF. As DNA, the CDR3 is TGTGCCAGCAGCCCCGGGACTACACAAGAGACCCAGTACTTC.

This clonotype has just a few counts. A junction end diverges from the germline sequence, so it may reflect a read error. The rearrangement joins TRBV7-7 to TRBJ1-5; no firm D call. Germline CDR1 SSHAT, CDR2 FNYEAQ (reference sequence). The CDR3 consists of 11 residues. CDR3 in DNA: TGTGCTAGCAGCCTAATACCGCCCCAGCATTTT. This sequence encodes CASSLIPPQHF.

This clonotype has ten or more counts. The V gene is TRBV20-1, the J gene TRBJ2-3; D call uncertain. CDR3 length: 14 amino acids. Trimming stripped 3 bases from V and 0 bases from J, with 10 bases between. Per the germline V gene, CDR1 is DFQATT and CDR2 is SNEGSKA (reference sequence). CDR3 DNA sequence: TGCAGTGCTAGTCGCCAGATTAGCACAGATACGCAGTATTTT. Its translation: CSASRQISTDTQYF.

The table lists this clonotype with many counts. The chain employs TRBV19 and TRBJ2-3; TRBD2 agrees at 10 bases. The CDR3 is made up of 15 amino acids. Germline-derived CDR1 and CDR2 are LNHDA and SQIVND (reference sequence). Losses at the gene ends were 5 bases for V and 4 bases for J; bases not matched to a gene: 6. CDR3 loop: CASSFLLAGPDTQYF. In DNA form, the CDR3 reads TGTGCCAGTAGTTTCTTACTAGCGGGGCCAGATACGCAGTATTTT. Variable domain in full (rest from reference TRBV19 and TRBJ2-3): DGGITQSPKYLFRKEGQNVTLSCEQNLNHDAMYWYRQDPGQGLRLIYYSQIVNDFQKGDIAEGYSVSREKKESFPLTVTSAQKNPTAFYLCASSFLLAGPDTQYFGPGTRLTVL.

This clonotype was picked up many times. V is TRBV20-1 and J is TRBJ2-7; maybe TRBD1 (5 bases). The CDR3 consists of 13 residues. Trimming stripped 6 bases from V and 0 bases from J, with 12 bases between. Germline V gives CDR1 DFQATT, CDR2 SNEGSKA (reference sequence). CDR3 residues: CSAQGRGSYEQYF. CDR3 nucleotides: TGCAGTGCCCAAGGTAGGGGCTCCTACGAGCAGTACTTC.

This clonotype has ten or more counts. The chain uses TRBV4-2 and TRBJ1-3; D might be TRBD1 (6 bases). Between the trimmed V and J ends, which lost 3 bases and 0 bases, there was a span of 12 bases. The CDR3 length is 16 residues. The germline CDR1 and CDR2 sequences are LGHNA and YNFKEQ. As DNA, the CDR3 is TGTGCCAGCAGCCACTCGACAGGAGGCTCTGGAAACACCATATATTTT. It yields the protein CASSHSTGGSGNTIYF.

This chain uses TRBV25-1 with TRBJ2-5, with D uncertain. Germline V gives CDR1 MGHDK, CDR2 SYGVNS. V was cut by 6 bases and J by 5 bases, with 13 bases left in between. The CDR3 totals 13 residues. This CDR3 reads CASSLPTPETQYF. As DNA, the CDR3 is TGTGCCAGCAGCCTGCCTACGCCGGAGACCCAGTACTTC.

This clonotype has ten or more counts. The chain employs TRBV6-6 and TRBJ2-4, with D perhaps TRBD1 (6 bases). This CDR3 is built from 13 residues. V lost 6 bases to trimming and J lost 14 bases, with 20 bases between them. Germline CDR1 and CDR2: MNHNY and SVGAGI (reference sequence). The CDR3 here is CASSPPSEQGKYF. DNA of the CDR3: TGTGCCAGCAGCCCACCATCCGAACAGGGAAAGTACTTC.

This clonotype was seen more than once but under ten times. The rearrangement uses TRBV29-1 and TRBJ2-3, with 8 bases identical to TRBD2. CDR1 is SQVTM, CDR2 ANQGSEA, per germline. The CDR3 runs 16 residues. Germline trimming cut 6 bases from V and 0 bases from J; bases unmatched to any gene: 11. The CDR3 reads CSVGGLDLSSTDTQYF. In DNA form, the CDR3 reads TGCAGCGTGGGGGGACTAGACCTATCTAGCACAGATACGCAGTATTTT.

V gene TRBV14 combines with J gene TRBJ2-1; 9 nucleotides match TRBD2. The CDR3 contains 16 residues. V was pared by 4 bases and J by 7 bases, with 11 bases of the junction left unmatched. In germline, CDR1 is SGHDN, CDR2 FVKESK. The chain's CDR3 is CASSLRTAGGRNEQFF. The CDR3 DNA reads TGTGCCAGCAGCCTAAGGACGGCGGGGGGGAGGAATGAGCAGTTCTTC. Full variable domain (remainder filled in from reference TRBV14 and TRBJ2-1): EAGVTQFPSHSVIEKGQTVTLRCDPISGHDNLYWYRRVMGKEIKFLLHFVKESKQDESGMPNNRFLAERTGGTYSTLKVQPAELEDSGVYFCASSLRTAGGRNEQFFGPGTRLTVL.